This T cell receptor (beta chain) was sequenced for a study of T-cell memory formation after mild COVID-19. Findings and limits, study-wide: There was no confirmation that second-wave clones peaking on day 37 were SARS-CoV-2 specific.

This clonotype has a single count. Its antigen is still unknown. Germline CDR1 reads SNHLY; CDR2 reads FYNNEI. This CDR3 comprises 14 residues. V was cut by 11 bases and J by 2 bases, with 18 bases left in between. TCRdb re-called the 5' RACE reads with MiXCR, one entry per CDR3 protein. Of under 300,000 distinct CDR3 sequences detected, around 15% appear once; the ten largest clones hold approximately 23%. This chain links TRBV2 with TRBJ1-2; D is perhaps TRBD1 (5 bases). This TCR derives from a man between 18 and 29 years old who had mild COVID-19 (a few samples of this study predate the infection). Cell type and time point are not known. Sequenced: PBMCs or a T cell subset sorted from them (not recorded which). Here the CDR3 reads CAGGSQGTNYGYTF. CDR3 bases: TGTGCCGGTGGGAGTCAGGGTACCAACTATGGCTACACCTTC.